The 25 T cell receptor beta chains below all came from one sample that was sequenced in a study of blood T cell repertoires in COVID-19. Method: immunoSEQ multiplex PCR; TCRdb's copy keeps in-frame clones and lacks some. The sample has approximately 70,000 clones; approximately 80% are singletons. The sample comprised peripheral blood. The receptors originated from a woman aged 80 or older with acute or convalescent COVID-19.

The CDR3: CASSFRTGESPLHF. CDR3 in DNA: TGTGCCAGCAGCTTCCGGACAGGGGAGTCACCCCTCCACTTT. The V and J genes are TRBV3-1 (or the pseudogene TRBV3-2) and TRBJ1-6, with 9 bases matching TRBD1. Germline loops: CDR1 LGHDT, CDR2 YNNKEL (reference sequence). With 5 bases clipped from V and 10 bases from J, the junction kept 6 bases outside the gene matches. The CDR3 has 14 amino acids.

The chain combines TRBV12-5 with TRBJ2-7, with D perhaps TRBD1 (6 bases). CDR1 and CDR2 from the germline V gene are LGHNT and FRNRAP. CDR3 length equals 17 residues. Trimming took 2 bases from V and 3 from J, leaving 20 bases between them. In nucleotides, the CDR3 is TGTGCTAGTGGTTTGACCCTACTACAGGGAATTGGCTACGAGCAGTACTTC. This translates into CASGLTLLQGIGYEQYF.

The rearrangement links TRBV2 to TRBJ2-7, with 8 bases identical to TRBD1. Trimming at V came to 9 bases and at J to 4 bases, leaving 11 bases not matched to a gene. Germline CDR1 and CDR2: SNHLY and FYNNEI. The CDR3 extends over 14 amino acids. This chain's CDR3 is CASSLLTGEYEQYF. For the CDR3, the DNA is TGTGCCAGTTCCCTACTGACAGGGGAGTACGAGCAGTACTTC.

The V and J genes are TRBV6-5 and TRBJ2-2, with D maybe TRBD1 (6 bases). The CDR3 contains 15 residues. V shed 7 bases and J shed 2 bases, with 14 bases lying between them. The germline V gene has CDR1 MNHEY and CDR2 SVGAGI. The CDR3: CASTVGTYNTGELFF. In DNA form, the CDR3 reads TGTGCCAGCACCGTGGGGACATACAACACCGGGGAGCTGTTTTTT.

This clone has at least ten counts. The rearrangement uses TRBV6-4 and TRBJ1-6; TRBD1 matches at 9 bases. Germline-derived CDR1 and CDR2 are MRHNA and SNTAGT. The CDR3 loop spans 14 amino acids. V shed 2 bases and J 7 bases; nucleotides not matched to a gene: 0. As DNA, the CDR3 is TGTGCCAGCAGTGACGGGACAGGGAATTCACCCCTCCACTTT. This translates into CASSDGTGNSPLHF.

V is TRBV5-6 and J is TRBJ1-1; 12 bases map to TRBD1. V was clipped by 3 bases and J by 6 bases; unmatched bases: 0. This CDR3 has 13 residues. The V gene's germline CDR1 is SGHDT and CDR2 YYEEEE. CDR3 protein: CASSWDRGPEAFF. The CDR3 DNA sequence: TGTGCCAGCAGCTGGGACAGGGGGCCTGAAGCTTTCTTT.

This clone was seen a handful of times. V is TRBV3-1 (or the pseudogene TRBV3-2) and J is TRBJ1-4; unclear D gene. Germline values: CDR1 LGHDT, CDR2 YNNKEL (reference sequence). The V end lost 4 bases, the J end lost 0 bases, and 6 bases lay between the germline ends. The CDR3 extends over 14 amino acids. CDR3 protein: CASSPQATNEKLFF. The DNA for the CDR3 is TGTGCCAGCAGCCCTCAGGCAACTAATGAAAAACTGTTTTTT.

Only one count was recorded for this clone. The CDR3 loop is CASSLSGQGYIQYF. DNA of the CDR3: TGCGCCAGCAGCTTGTCGGGACAGGGATACATTCAGTACTTC. This sequence joins TRBV5-1 and TRBJ2-4, with TRBD1 matching 9 bases. Unmatched junction bases numbered 4, after V lost 1 base and J lost 8 bases. This CDR3 region has 14 residues. CDR1 and CDR2 from the germline V gene are SGHRS and YFSETQ.

This sequence joins TRBV25-1 and TRBJ2-1; TRBD1 agrees at 7 bases. V shed 2 bases and J 5 bases; nucleotides not matched to a gene: 6. Germline CDR1 reads MGHDK; CDR2 reads SYGVNS. The CDR3 has 15 amino acids. Here the CDR3 reads CASSEDDRVHNEQFF. The CDR3 region has the DNA TGTGCCAGCAGTGAAGATGACAGGGTTCACAATGAGCAGTTCTTC.

V usage is TRBV5-4 and J usage is TRBJ1-1, with D tentatively TRBD1 (5 bases). The CDR3 has 14 amino acids. In germline, CDR1 is SGHNT, CDR2 YYREEE (reference sequence). The V end lost 4 bases, the J end lost 2 bases, and 12 bases lay between the germline ends. The DNA for the CDR3 is TGTGCCAGCAGCAACTCCAGGGCAAACACTGAAGCTTTCTTT. It specifies CASSNSRANTEAFF.

This chain joins TRBV29-1 and TRBJ1-2; 7 nucleotides match TRBD1. V was pared by 2 bases and J by 8 bases, with 8 bases of the junction left unmatched. Germline CDR1 and CDR2: SQVTM and ANQGSEA. This CDR3 contains 13 residues. The CDR3 spells CSVEPTGPRGYTF. Written as DNA, the CDR3 is TGCAGCGTTGAACCGACAGGGCCCCGGGGCTACACCTTC.

The chain carries TRBV7-2 and TRBJ1-5, with D perhaps TRBD1 (5 bases). Trimming removed 5 bases from V and 0 bases from J, with 14 bases in between. This CDR3 is 16 amino acids long. Germline loops: CDR1 SGHTA, CDR2 FQGNSA. The CDR3 loop is CASSVHGQYSNQPQHF. CDR3 in DNA: TGTGCCAGCAGCGTCCATGGACAATATAGCAATCAGCCCCAGCATTTT.

This clone was counted only a few times. V usage is TRBV4-1 and J usage is TRBJ2-2; 15 bases match TRBD2. The CDR3 sequence is 17 residues long. CDR1 MGHRA and CDR2 YSYEKL come from the germline V gene. The V segment lost 4 bases and the J segment 4 bases; nucleotides outside the gene matches: 4. CDR3 DNA sequence: TGCGCCAGCAGCCGGACTAGCGGGGGGGCCGGCACCGGGGAGCTGTTTTTT. Its protein product is CASSRTSGGAGTGELFF.

This clone was observed a handful of times. The V call is TRBV5-4, the J call TRBJ1-6; no clear D. Trimming removed 3 bases at V and 6 bases at J, with 16 bases between. The CDR3 contains 16 residues. From germline, CDR1 is SGHNT and CDR2 YYREEE (reference sequence). The CDR3 reads CASSSANMRANSPLHF. CDR3 DNA: TGTGCCAGCAGCTCCGCTAATATGAGAGCTAATTCACCCCTCCACTTT.

J is TRBJ2-3 and V is TRBV19; D perhaps matches TRBD2 (6 bases). The CDR3 contains 16 residues. Trimming stripped 9 bases from V and 0 bases from J, with 19 bases between. CDR1 is LNHDA and CDR2 is SQIVND in the germline V gene (reference sequence). CDR3 sequence (DNA): TGTGCCAGCGGGAAGGTTGCGGGAACTAGCACAGATACGCAGTATTTT. The encoded protein is CASGKVAGTSTDTQYF.

The chain joins TRBV2 to TRBJ2-2; D is possibly TRBD2 (6 bases). The germline V gene has CDR1 SNHLY and CDR2 FYNNEI. The CDR3 length is 18 residues. V was cut by 2 bases and J by 8 bases, with 24 bases left in between. The CDR3 DNA follows: TGTGCCAGCAGTGAATCGTTCGCTCGGACCACCGCGGGGGGGGAGCTGTTTTTT. Amino acids: CASSESFARTTAGGELFF.

The chain links TRBV7-9 to TRBJ2-7; maybe TRBD1 (6 bases). Per germline, CDR1 SEHNR and CDR2 FQNEAQ (reference sequence). CDR3 length: 13 residues. V lost 1 base to trimming and J lost 2 bases, with 6 bases between them. The CDR3 DNA reads as TGTGCCAGCAGCTTAGGGACAGCCTACGAGCAGTACTTC. Translating it yields CASSLGTAYEQYF.

The J gene is TRBJ1-3, the V gene TRBV5-1; a possible D gene is TRBD1 (5 bases). Deletions cut 2 bases from V and 0 bases from J, with 15 bases between. Germline loops: CDR1 SGHRS, CDR2 YFSETQ. CDR3 size: 17 residues. CDR3 loop: CASSLAGGVDSGNTIYF. CDR3 sequence (DNA): TGCGCCAGCAGCTTAGCGGGAGGGGTCGACTCTGGAAACACCATATATTTT. Using reference TRBV5-1 and TRBJ1-3 for the parts outside the CDR3, the full variable domain is KAGVTQTPRYLIKTRGQQVTLSCSPISGHRSVSWYQQTPGQGLQFLFEYFSETQRNKGNFPGRFSGRQFSNSRSEMNVSTLELGDSALYLCASSLAGGVDSGNTIYFGEGSWLTVV.

V is TRBV3-1 (or the pseudogene TRBV3-2) and J is TRBJ1-4, with 9 bases fitting TRBD1. The germline CDR1 and CDR2 sequences are LGHDT and YNNKEL (reference sequence). The CDR3 spans 14 residues. V shed 4 bases, J shed 8 bases, and the junction held 5 bases outside the gene matches. The CDR3 region is CASSLYRGREKLFF. Here the CDR3 DNA reads TGTGCCAGCAGCCTTTACAGGGGGCGAGAAAAACTGTTTTTT.

The chain has TRBV6-2 or TRBV6-3 and TRBJ1-6, with TRBD1 as a possible D gene (5 bases). Germline V gene data show CDR1 as MNHEY and CDR2 as SVGEGT. The CDR3 is made up of 15 amino acids. Trimming took 0 bases from V and 6 from J, leaving 9 bases between them. The CDR3 loop reads CASSYSRGGNSPLHF. As DNA, the CDR3 is TGTGCCAGCAGTTACTCAAGGGGAGGTAATTCACCCCTCCACTTT.

The chain joins TRBV19 to TRBJ2-7; 8 bases are a match to TRBD1. Germline V gene data show CDR1 as LNHDA and CDR2 as SQIVND (reference sequence). J lost 1 base, V lost 5 bases, and 10 bases had no gene match. The CDR3 is 16 residues long. This chain's CDR3 is CASSVQGDLGSYEQYF. Written as DNA, the CDR3 is TGTGCCAGTAGTGTACAGGGGGACCTCGGATCCTACGAGCAGTACTTC. Combining the CDR3 with reference TRBV19 and TRBJ2-7 gives the whole variable domain DGGITQSPKYLFRKEGQNVTLSCEQNLNHDAMYWYRQDPGQGLRLIYYSQIVNDFQKGDIAEGYSVSREKKESFPLTVTSAQKNPTAFYLCASSVQGDLGSYEQYFGPGTRLTVT.

This sequence joins TRBV6-5 and TRBJ1-6; 9 bases are a match to TRBD1. Trimming at V came to 4 bases and at J to 9 bases, leaving 10 bases not matched to a gene. CDR1 and CDR2 (germline): MNHEY, SVGAGI. The CDR3 has 16 residues. Here the CDR3 DNA reads TGTGCCAGCAGTTTGATGCCGGGACAGGGCCGTTCACCCCTCCACTTT. This sequence encodes CASSLMPGQGRSPLHF.

The chain links TRBV19 to TRBJ1-2; a possible D gene is TRBD1 (6 bases). Germline V lookup: CDR1 LNHDA, CDR2 SQIVND (reference sequence). The V and J ends lost 0 bases and 2 bases respectively, with 13 bases between them. The CDR3 is 16 amino acids. CDR3 nucleotides: TGTGCCAGTAGTATAGATCGGGGACACCAGAACTATGGCTACACCTTC. This gives the protein CASSIDRGHQNYGYTF.

The genes are TRBV5-4 and TRBJ1-6, with a tentative D call TRBD1 (5 bases). Between the trimmed V and J ends, which lost 9 bases and 6 bases, there was a span of 19 bases. The CDR3 is made up of 15 amino acids. From germline, CDR1 is SGHNT and CDR2 YYREEE (reference sequence). CDR3 protein: CATHPRQGGNSPLHF. For the CDR3, the DNA is TGTGCCACCCATCCCCGGCAGGGCGGTAATTCACCCCTCCACTTT.

The rearrangement joins TRBV5-4 to TRBJ1-1, with TRBD1 identical over 9 bases. Germline CDR1 SGHNT, CDR2 YYREEE (reference sequence). This CDR3 contains 14 residues. With V trimmed by 0 bases and J by 10 bases, 7 bases remained unmatched. CDR3 in DNA: TGTGCCAGCAGCTTGGGAACAGGGGGCTATGGAGCTTTCTTT. As protein: CASSLGTGGYGAFF.